This entry is about one T cell receptor beta chain. Its antigen remains unknown. The V gene end was trimmed by 2 bases and the J gene end by 5 bases; junction bases not matched to a gene: 11. This CDR3 is 15 amino acids long. The germline V gene encodes CDR1 DFQATT and CDR2 SNEGSKA (reference sequence). The data derive from a study of T-cell reconstitution after alpha-beta-depleted transplantation in children. Study-level findings and limits: From newly produced T cells came most of the T-cell counts and diversity one year after transplant. Recipient T cells and thymic progenitors that survived gave rise to the high TCRbeta diversity observed at day 60 in some patients.

A library of TCRbeta sequences, prepared with unique molecular identifiers, was generated. Each CDR3 protein is one row after TCRdb ran MiXCR on the PCR reads. In the table there are about 580,000 distinct CDR3 sequences, roughly 23% of which are singletons. Sequenced material: PBMCs, mostly from graft donor cells, taken 360 days after TCRalphabeta/CD19-depleted stem cell transplant. The chain couples TRBV20-1 to TRBJ2-5; TRBD2 agrees at 7 bases. The TCR originated in a boy under two years old who had a stem cell transplant for acute myeloid leukemia, so the T cells may come from the graft donor. CDR3 DNA sequence: TGCAGTGCTAGAAGGGTCCTTACTAGCGTTGAGACCCAGTACTTC. It codes for CSARRVLTSVETQYF.